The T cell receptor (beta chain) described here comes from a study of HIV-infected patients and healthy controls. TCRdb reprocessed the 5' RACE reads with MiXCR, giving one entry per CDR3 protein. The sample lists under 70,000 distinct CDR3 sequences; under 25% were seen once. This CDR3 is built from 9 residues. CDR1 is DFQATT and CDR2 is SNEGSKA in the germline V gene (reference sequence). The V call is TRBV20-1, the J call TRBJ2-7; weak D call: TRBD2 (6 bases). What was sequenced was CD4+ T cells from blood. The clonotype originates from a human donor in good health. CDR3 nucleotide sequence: TGCGGAACTAGCTTCGAGCAGTACTTC. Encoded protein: CGTSFEQYF.